This TCR beta chain was identified in a study of T-cell reconstitution after alpha-beta-depleted transplantation in children. Overall study findings and caveats: High day-60 TCRbeta diversity in some patients came from surviving recipient T cells and thymic progenitors. A year had passed since transplant, and T-cell counts and diversity by then came mostly from newly produced T cells.

The CDR3 is made up of 17 amino acids. V lost 3 bases and J lost 1; bases outside the gene matches: 6. Germline V gives CDR1 KGHSH, CDR2 LQKENI. This clonotype was counted many times. Its antigen is currently unknown. A library of TCRbeta sequences, prepared with unique molecular identifiers, was generated. TCRdb reprocessed the PCR reads via MiXCR and lists one record per CDR3 protein. The repertoire has 250,000 to 300,000 distinct CDR3 sequences, roughly 10% of them found once; the top ten carry roughly a quarter. The sample was peripheral blood, taken 180 days after TCRalphabeta/CD19-depleted stem cell transplant. The chain is built from TRBV18 and TRBJ1-5; 10 bases map to TRBD1. This receptor was taken from a male patient aged 2 to 9 who had a stem cell transplant for chronic granulomatous disease, so the T cells may come from the graft donor. Here the CDR3 reads CASSPRQGQGSNQPQHF. The CDR3 bases are TGTGCCAGCTCACCCCGGCAGGGACAGGGGAGCAATCAGCCCCAGCATTTT.